This T cell receptor (beta chain) appears in the sequencing data of a study of blood T cell repertoires in COVID-19. Study at large: Both acute and convalescent COVID-19 samples were obtained from the United States, Italy and Spain. Nucleic acid was either cDNA or gDNA, and it came from T cells, B-cell-depleted T cells, or PBMCs.

Per the original methods: Estimates of nucleated cell counts were drawn from the amplification of reference gene primers. The repertoire was sequenced with immunoSEQ multiplex PCR; TCRdb's copy has only in-frame clones and lacks some. The V and J calls and clone size are taken from that table; D and trimming were inferred from the DNA. The table includes around 250,000 clones, around nine tenths detected once. Trimming took 1 base from V and 9 from J, leaving 10 bases between them. Germline assignment: CDR1 LNHNV and CDR2 YYDKDF (reference sequence). The CDR3 has 13 amino acids. The origin of this receptor is a woman aged 40-49 years who had recovered from COVID-19. V gene TRBV15 combines with J gene TRBJ1-3, with D hard to call. The sample comprised peripheral blood. The DNA of the CDR3 is TGTGCCACCAGCAGAGGCCAGGAAGGCACCATATATTTT. Its translation: CATSRGQEGTIYF.